This T cell receptor (beta chain) was sequenced in a study of T cells after posttransplantation cyclophosphamide. Sequencing was performed with immunoSEQ multiplex PCR; in TCRdb, only in-frame clones are kept and a portion is missing. This table has tens of thousands of clones, roughly 95% appearing once. Germline V CDR1 and CDR2: SEHNR, FQNEAQ (reference sequence). V dropped 4 bases and J dropped 4 bases, with 14 bases sitting between them. This CDR3 spans 14 amino acids. This clone was seen a single time. Its antigen is currently unknown. Study conclusions and caveats: Donor-recipient repertoire similarity was low at 1-2 months, rising over year one. Skin or GI-infiltrating T cells shared few TRB sequences with blood. TRB clonality was highly associated with recipient CMV seropositivity and reactivation.

The clonotype was recovered from a woman aged 25-40 years in good health and a related stem cell transplant donor. This chain joins TRBV7-9 and TRBJ2-7; D perhaps matches TRBD1 (7 bases). Sequenced material: PBMCs. The CDR3 bases are TGTGCCAGCAGCTCGACAGGGAGGTTGTACGAGCAGTACTTC. Protein sequence: CASSSTGRLYEQYF.